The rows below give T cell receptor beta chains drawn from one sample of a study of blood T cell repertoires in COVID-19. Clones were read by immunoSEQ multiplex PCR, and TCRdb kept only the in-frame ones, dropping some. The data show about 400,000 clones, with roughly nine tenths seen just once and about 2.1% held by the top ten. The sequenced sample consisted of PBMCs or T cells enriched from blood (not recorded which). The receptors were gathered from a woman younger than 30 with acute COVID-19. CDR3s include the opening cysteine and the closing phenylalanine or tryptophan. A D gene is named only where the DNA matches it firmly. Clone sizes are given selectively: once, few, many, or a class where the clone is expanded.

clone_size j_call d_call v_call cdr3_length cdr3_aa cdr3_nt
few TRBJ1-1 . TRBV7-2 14 CASSLLGLDTEAFF TGTGCCAGCAGCTTACTGGGCTTGGACACTGAAGCTTTCTTT
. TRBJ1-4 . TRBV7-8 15 CASSLVGGRGEKLFF TGTGCCAGCAGCTTAGTTGGAGGGAGGGGGGAAAAACTGTTTTTT
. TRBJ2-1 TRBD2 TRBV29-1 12 CSVVSGRNEQFF TGCAGCGTTGTTAGCGGGAGGAATGAGCAGTTCTTC
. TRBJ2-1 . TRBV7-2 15 CASSFSVGVYNEQFF TGTGCCAGCAGCTTCAGCGTCGGGGTTTACAATGAGCAGTTCTTC
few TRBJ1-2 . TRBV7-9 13 CASSLVEGDGYTF TGTGCCAGCAGCTTAGTCGAAGGGGATGGCTACACCTTC
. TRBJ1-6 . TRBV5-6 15 CASSLGGYRNSPLHF TGTGCCAGCAGCTTGGGGGGCTACAGGAATTCACCCCTCCACTTT
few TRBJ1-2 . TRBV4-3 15 CASSQYSVGEEGYTF TGCGCCAGCAGCCAATACTCTGTAGGGGAGGAGGGCTACACCTTC
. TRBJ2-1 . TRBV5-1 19 CASSLDLNLRDTSYNEQFF TGCGCCAGCAGCTTGGACCTAAACCTCCGGGACACCTCCTACAATGAGCAGTTCTTC
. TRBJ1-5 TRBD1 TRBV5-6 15 CASSSGGLQGRPQHF TGTGCCAGCAGCTCCGGAGGCCTACAGGGGAGGCCCCAGCATTTT
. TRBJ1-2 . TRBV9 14 CASSGGTFDYGYTF TGTGCCAGCAGCGGAGGGACATTTGACTATGGCTACACCTTC
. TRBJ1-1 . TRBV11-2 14 CASSQQGVNTEAFF TGTGCCAGCAGCCAACAGGGAGTGAACACTGAAGCTTTCTTT
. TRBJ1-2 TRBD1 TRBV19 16 CASRLPGQAVFEGYTF TGTGCCAGTAGACTCCCGGGACAGGCTGTCTTTGAGGGCTACACCTTC
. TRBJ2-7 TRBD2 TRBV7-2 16 CASSLDYSGEPSEQYF TGTGCCAGCAGCTTAGACTATAGCGGGGAGCCGAGCGAGCAGTACTTC
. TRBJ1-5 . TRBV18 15 CASSPTGYSNQPQHF TGTGCCAGCTCACCTACAGGTTATAGCAATCAGCCCCAGCATTTT
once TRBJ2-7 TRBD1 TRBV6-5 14 CASTTGELTYEQYF TGTGCCAGCACTACAGGGGAGCTAACCTACGAGCAGTACTTC
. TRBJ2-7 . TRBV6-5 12 CASSPDRYEQYF TGTGCCAGCAGCCCAGACAGGTACGAGCAGTACTTC
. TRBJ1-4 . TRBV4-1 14 CASSQEVTGEKLFF TGCGCCAGCAGCCAAGAAGTCACGGGAGAAAAACTGTTTTTT
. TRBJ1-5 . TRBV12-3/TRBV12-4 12 CASGQGGQPQHF TGTGCCAGCGGCCAGGGAGGACAGCCCCAGCATTTT
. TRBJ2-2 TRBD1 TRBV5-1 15 CASSLGKGAGGELFF TGCGCCAGCAGCTTGGGCAAGGGGGCCGGCGGGGAGCTGTTTTTT
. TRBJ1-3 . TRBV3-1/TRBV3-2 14 CASTQRGSGNTIYF TGTGCCAGCACCCAGCGGGGTTCTGGAAACACCATATATTTT
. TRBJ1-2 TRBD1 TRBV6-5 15 CASSYDTGGNYGYTF TGTGCCAGCAGTTACGATACAGGGGGAAACTATGGCTACACCTTC
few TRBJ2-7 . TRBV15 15 CATSPRKQSSYEQYF TGTGCCACCAGCCCTAGAAAACAAAGCTCCTACGAGCAGTACTTC
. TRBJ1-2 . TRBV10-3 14 CATSRTDMSYGYTF TGTGCCACCTCCCGCACGGACATGAGCTATGGCTACACCTTC
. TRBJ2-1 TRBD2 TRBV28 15 CASSRLAGGHREQFF TGTGCCAGCAGTCGACTAGCGGGGGGACATCGTGAGCAGTTCTTC
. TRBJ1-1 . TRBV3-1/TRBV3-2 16 CASSQEGRGLNTEAFF TGTGCCAGCAGCCAAGAGGGCAGGGGACTAAACACTGAAGCTTTCTTT
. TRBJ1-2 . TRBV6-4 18 CASSDSIISTEANYGYTF TGTGCCAGCAGTGACTCGATTATTAGTACAGAAGCTAACTATGGCTACACCTTC
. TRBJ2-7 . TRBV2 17 CASSEPPGVSLLYEQYF TGTGCCAGCAGTGAACCCCCCGGAGTCAGCCTGCTCTACGAGCAGTACTTC
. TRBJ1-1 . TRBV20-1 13 CSASRGGDTEAFF TGCAGTGCTAGTCGGGGGGGAGACACTGAAGCTTTCTTT
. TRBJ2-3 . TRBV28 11 CASSFLDTQYF TGTGCCAGCAGTTTTCTGGATACGCAGTATTTT
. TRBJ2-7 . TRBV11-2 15 CASSAVRRVSYEQYF TGTGCCAGCAGCGCAGTGCGCAGGGTTTCCTACGAGCAGTACTTC
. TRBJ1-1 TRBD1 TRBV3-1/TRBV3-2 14 CASSRGQANTEAFF TGTGCCAGCAGCAGGGGACAGGCCAACACTGAAGCTTTCTTT
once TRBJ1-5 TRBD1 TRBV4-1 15 CASRPTGGSNQPQHF TGCGCCAGCAGACCGACAGGGGGTAGCAATCAGCCCCAGCATTTT
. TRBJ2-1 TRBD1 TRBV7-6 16 CASSLGTGGVINEQFF TGTGCCAGCAGCTTAGGGACAGGGGGCGTGATCAATGAGCAGTTCTTC
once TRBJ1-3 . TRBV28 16 CASSPREAISGNTIYF TGTGCCAGCAGTCCCCGGGAGGCGATCTCTGGAAACACCATATATTTT
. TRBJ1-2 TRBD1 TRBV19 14 CASRGQGANYGYTF TGTGCCAGTAGGGGACAGGGCGCTAACTATGGCTACACCTTC
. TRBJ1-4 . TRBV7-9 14 CASSFNTVNEKLFF TGTGCCAGCAGCTTTAACACCGTGAATGAAAAACTGTTTTTT
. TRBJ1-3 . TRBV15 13 CATSRDKGNTIYF TGTGCCACCAGCAGAGATAAAGGAAACACCATATATTTT
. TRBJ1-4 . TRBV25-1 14 CASSAQGKVEKLFF TGTGCCAGCAGTGCCCAGGGGAAGGTTGAAAAACTGTTTTTT
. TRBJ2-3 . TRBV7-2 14 CASSLVGGGDTQYF TGTGCCAGCAGCTTAGTAGGGGGGGGAGATACGCAGTATTTT
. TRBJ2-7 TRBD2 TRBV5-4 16 CASSMGLAGDTYEQYF TGTGCCAGCAGCATGGGACTAGCGGGGGATACCTACGAGCAGTACTTC
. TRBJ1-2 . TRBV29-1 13 CSVEVRGRYGYTF TGCAGCGTTGAAGTACGAGGGAGGTATGGCTACACCTTC
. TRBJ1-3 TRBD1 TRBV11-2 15 CASSLETQGLYTIYF TGTGCCAGCAGCTTAGAGACACAGGGGCTCTACACCATATATTTT
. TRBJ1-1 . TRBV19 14 CASNIGTGRTEAFF TGTGCCAGTAACATCGGAACAGGGAGAACTGAAGCTTTCTTT
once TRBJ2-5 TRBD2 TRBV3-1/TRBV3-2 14 CASNRRAGKETQYF TGTGCCAGCAACCGGAGAGCGGGGAAAGAGACCCAGTACTTC
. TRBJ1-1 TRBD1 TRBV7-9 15 CASSSETGDKSEAFF TGTGCCAGCAGCTCAGAAACAGGGGACAAATCTGAAGCTTTCTTT
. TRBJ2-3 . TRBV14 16 CASSQAGFSGTDTQYF TGTGCCAGCAGCCAGGCCGGGTTCAGCGGCACAGATACGCAGTATTTT
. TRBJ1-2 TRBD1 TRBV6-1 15 CASSDGTASNYGYTF TGTGCCAGCAGTGACGGGACAGCTTCTAACTATGGCTACACCTTC
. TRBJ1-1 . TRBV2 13 CASSAGSVTEAFF TGTGCCAGCAGTGCGGGGTCAGTAACTGAAGCTTTCTTT
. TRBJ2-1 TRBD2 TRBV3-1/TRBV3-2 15 CASSQDGRAPNEQFF TGTGCCAGCAGCCAAGATGGGAGGGCCCCGAATGAGCAGTTCTTC
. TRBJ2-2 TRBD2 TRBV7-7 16 CASSLAASGRTGELFF TGTGCCAGCAGCTTAGCGGCTAGCGGGAGAACCGGGGAGCTGTTTTTT
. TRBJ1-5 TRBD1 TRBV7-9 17 CASSLTGTGGFNQPQHF TGTGCCAGCAGCCTAACCGGGACAGGGGGCTTCAATCAGCCCCAGCATTTT
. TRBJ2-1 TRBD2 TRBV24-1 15 CATSDPVAGANEQFF TGTGCCACCAGTGATCCTGTGGCGGGAGCCAATGAGCAGTTCTTC
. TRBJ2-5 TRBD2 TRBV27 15 CASSQGGLAYETQYF TGTGCCAGCAGTCAGGGCGGACTAGCCTACGAGACCCAGTACTTC
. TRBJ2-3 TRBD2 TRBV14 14 CASRLAGVGDTQYF TGTGCCAGCAGACTAGCGGGAGTTGGAGATACGCAGTATTTT